This TCR beta chain stems from a study of CD8+ T cells in alopecia areata. Looking at the study overall: The study gave treated patients oral tofacitinib at 5 to 10 mg twice daily. Severity scores in treated patients reflected the percentage of scalp affected. Regarding the study as a whole: TCR sharing across patients was less clear than in mice, possibly HLA-related.

Looked up from germline, CDR1 is SQVTM and CDR2 is ANQGSEA. The CDR3 totals 11 residues. This clone was picked up one time. The antigen remains unidentified. Treatment described: oral pan-JAK inhibitor, 5-10 mg twice daily. cDNA reverse transcribed from extracted RNA served as the sequencing template. Produced via immunoSEQ multiplex PCR; TCRdb's table is partial and in-frame only. The sample lists some 58,000 clones, around 42% occurring once. This receptor was taken from a human donor with alopecia areata. Material: CD8+ T cells sorted from blood, obtained at approximately week 39, from a patient treated with tofacitinib. The chain employs TRBV29-1 and TRBJ2-5; D gene unclear. The J call could be wrong; TRBJ2-7 is a better fit for the DNA end. The CDR3, as DNA: TGCAGCGTCCGACTTGGGTACGAGCAGTACTTC. It is translated as CSVRLGYEQYF.